The rows below give T cell receptor beta chains drawn from one sample of a study of blood T cell repertoires in COVID-19. Sequencing was performed with immunoSEQ multiplex PCR; in TCRdb, only in-frame clones are kept and a portion is missing. The sample has some 450,000 clones; 70% to 90% are singletons. Material for sequencing was peripheral blood. The receptors shown here come from a woman aged 45-65 years with COVID-19, enrolled during active disease. Both conserved end residues are part of each CDR3. A D gene is named only where the DNA matches it firmly. Only some rows state a clone size, as once, few, many or a class for expanded clones.

v_gene	abundance	j_gene	d_gene	CDR3aa	CDR3nt
TRBV27	NA	TRBJ2-1	TRBD1	CASSRDSDRGKFF	TGTGCCAGCAGTCGAGACTCCGACAGGGGGAAATTCTTC
TRBV9	NA	TRBJ1-2	NA	CASSPFNLNYGYTF	TGTGCCAGCAGCCCTTTTAATCTTAACTATGGCTACACCTTC
TRBV7-2	NA	TRBJ2-7	NA	CASTLGGGNSYEQYF	TGTGCCAGCACCCTAGGGGGGGGTAACTCCTACGAGCAGTACTTC
TRBV7-2	NA	TRBJ2-3	NA	CASSFGAEDTQYF	TGTGCCAGCAGCTTCGGAGCGGAAGATACGCAGTATTTT
TRBV24-1	NA	TRBJ1-1	NA	CATSPRGEATEAFF	TGTGCCACCAGTCCACGGGGGGAGGCCACTGAAGCTTTCTTT
TRBV7-7	NA	TRBJ1-3	NA	CASSLGAGPGNTIYF	TGTGCCAGCAGCTTAGGGGCAGGGCCTGGAAACACCATATATTTT
TRBV18	NA	TRBJ1-3	TRBD1	CASSPGDRASGNTIYF	TGTGCCAGCTCACCGGGGGACAGGGCCTCTGGAAACACCATATATTTT
TRBV9	NA	TRBJ2-7	NA	CASSVGGRADTYEQYF	TGTGCCAGCAGCGTGGGCGGTCGAGCGGATACCTACGAGCAGTACTTC
TRBV28	NA	TRBJ1-1	NA	CASSKLRGGTEAFF	TGTGCCAGCAGTAAACTAAGGGGGGGTACTGAAGCTTTCTTT
TRBV7-8	NA	TRBJ1-1	NA	CASRAAAARNTEAFF	TGTGCCAGCAGAGCGGCGGCCGCAAGGAACACTGAAGCTTTCTTT
TRBV27	many	TRBJ1-3	TRBD1	CASSLRGQSTGNTIYF	TGTGCCAGCAGTCTCCGGGGACAGTCGACTGGAAACACCATATATTTT
TRBV6-5	NA	TRBJ1-1	TRBD1	CASTGQGDMNTEAFF	TGTGCCAGCACCGGACAGGGAGATATGAACACTGAAGCTTTCTTT
TRBV7-9	few	TRBJ2-7	NA	CASSLEHLEGQYF	TGTGCCAGCAGCTTAGAGCACCTAGAGGGGCAGTACTTC
TRBV29-1	NA	TRBJ2-3	TRBD2	CSVAGGAGVLTDTQYF	TGCAGCGTTGCCGGAGGGGCGGGGGTCCTCACAGATACGCAGTATTTT
TRBV3-1/TRBV3-2	NA	TRBJ1-4	NA	CASSQGSDGKKLFF	TGTGCCAGCAGCCAAGGCTCCGACGGGAAAAAACTGTTTTTT
TRBV3-1/TRBV3-2	NA	TRBJ2-1	TRBD2	CASSSRGGGRGRNEQFF	TGTGCCAGCAGCTCAAGAGGTGGCGGGAGGGGGAGGAATGAGCAGTTCTTC
TRBV2	few	TRBJ1-5	NA	CASSEGGGDQPQHF	TGTGCCAGCAGTGAAGGGGGGGGCGATCAGCCCCAGCATTTT
TRBV5-6	NA	TRBJ2-3	TRBD2	CASSSKVSGGATDTQYF	TGTGCCAGCAGCTCCAAAGTGAGCGGGGGGGCGACAGATACGCAGTATTTT